The 18 T cell receptor beta chains below come from one sample, sequenced in a study of shared clonotypes between healthy human individuals. Clones were sequenced by immunoSEQ multiplex PCR, and TCRdb holds only the in-frame ones, with some missing. In the table there are about 690,000 clones, about 90% of which are singletons. Sequencing was performed on memory CD8+ T cells from PBMCs. The subset was: CD45RO+ cells pooled with CCR7-negative TemRA cells. The source of these receptors is a man between 18 and 29 years old in good health. Some clones in this sample may be carry-over from other donors' samples.

The chain is built from TRBV30 and TRBJ2-1; 10 nucleotides align to TRBD1. The ends lost 2 bases at V and 7 bases at J; junction bases unmatched: 14. The CDR3 covers 17 residues. In germline, CDR1 is GTSNPN, CDR2 SVGIG (reference sequence). This CDR3 reads CAWSLFSPGQGLNEQFF. CDR3 nucleotides: TGTGCCTGGAGTCTGTTTAGCCCGGGACAGGGGTTGAATGAGCAGTTCTTC.

The chain carries TRBV29-1 and TRBJ2-7; 8 bases line up with TRBD2. This CDR3 has 13 amino acids. With V trimmed by 7 bases and J by 4 bases, 9 bases remained unmatched. Germline V CDR1 and CDR2: SQVTM, ANQGSEA. The DNA for the CDR3 is TGCAGCGCCTTAAGCGGGAGATCGTACGAGCAGTACTTC. Protein product: CSALSGRSYEQYF.

In this sample, this clone turned up once. The chain combines TRBV2 with TRBJ2-1; 9 bases map to TRBD1. Germline V gene sequence: CDR1 SNHLY, CDR2 FYNNEI. With V trimmed by 3 bases and J by 10 bases, 19 bases remained unmatched. The CDR3 runs to 18 residues. This chain's CDR3 is CASSEGDRELVERFEQFF. The CDR3, as DNA: TGTGCCAGCAGTGAGGGGGACAGGGAACTAGTGGAACGCTTCGAGCAGTTCTTC.

The V gene is TRBV5-1, the J gene TRBJ2-5; 12 bases fit TRBD1. The germline V gene encodes CDR1 SGHRS and CDR2 YFSETQ. The CDR3 has 16 amino acids. Unmatched junction bases numbered 8, after V lost 4 bases and J lost 4 bases. The CDR3 nucleotides are TGCGCCAGCAGCCACGGGGACAGGGGGCAAGGAGAGACCCAGTACTTC. As protein: CASSHGDRGQGETQYF.

This sequence joins TRBV10-1 and TRBJ2-1, with D maybe TRBD2 (6 bases). Germline V gene sequence: CDR1 WNHNN, CDR2 SYGVQD (reference sequence). The ends were cut back, 8 bases at V and 6 bases at J, with 14 bases in the middle. The CDR3 is made up of 13 amino acids. The CDR3 DNA reads TGCGCCAGCGGCGCGGGGAAAAGCAATGAGCAGTTCTTC. It is translated as CASGAGKSNEQFF.

J is TRBJ2-7 and V is TRBV25-1, with 10 bases that match TRBD1. CDR3 length equals 15 residues. V lost 1 base and J lost 3; bases outside the gene matches: 3. Germline assignment: CDR1 MGHDK and CDR2 SYGVNS. CDR3 region: CASSEWGTGVYEQYF. In DNA form, the CDR3 reads TGTGCCAGCAGTGAATGGGGGACAGGGGTCTACGAGCAGTACTTC.

The V call is TRBV6-4, the J call TRBJ1-2; D gene ambiguous. Germline CDR1 and CDR2: MRHNA and SNTAGT. V lost 5 bases, J lost 3 bases, and 1 base lay in between. This CDR3 is 10 amino acids long. The CDR3 loop reads CASSYYGYTF. The CDR3 DNA follows: TGTGCCAGCAGTTACTATGGCTACACCTTC.

The chain couples TRBV10-2 to TRBJ2-4, with D unclear. Germline CDR1 WSHSY, CDR2 SAAADI. The CDR3 is 15 residues long. Trimming left V 2 bases short and J 0 bases short, with 8 bases between. The CDR3 loop is CASSEALGAKNIQYF. Written as DNA, the CDR3 is TGCGCCAGCAGTGAGGCTCTAGGAGCCAAAAACATTCAGTACTTC.

A word on this clone: One end of the junction is discordant with germline, which a read error may explain. This chain joins TRBV5-6 and TRBJ1-1; tentative D call: TRBD1 (5 bases). This CDR3 region has 12 residues. Germline V CDR1 and CDR2: SGHDT, YYEEEE. The CDR3 loop is CASSGQGLSERF. The CDR3 nucleotides are TGTGCCAGCAGCGGTCAGGGATTGAGTGAACGCTTT.

As regards this clone: A far larger clone lies a single base away; this is likely a read error. Other DNA variants within this sample encode the same CDR3. The gene calls are TRBV6-4 and TRBJ1-1; the D is unclear. Germline V gene sequence: CDR1 MRHNA, CDR2 SNTAGT. V was cut by 2 bases and J by 0 bases, with 4 bases left in between. The CDR3 length is 13 residues. The CDR3 loop is CASSDGVNTEAFF. Here the CDR3 DNA reads TGTGCCAGCAGTGACGGGGTGAACACTGAAGCTTTCTTT.

The CDR3: CASSLGRLAGGNEQFF. The CDR3 coding sequence is TGTGCCAGCAGCTTAGGAAGGCTAGCGGGAGGCAATGAGCAGTTCTTC. V and J are TRBV7-8 and TRBJ2-1; TRBD2 agrees at 11 bases. V shed 1 base, J shed 6 bases, and the junction held 5 bases outside the gene matches. The CDR3 runs to 16 residues. Germline CDR1 reads SGHVS; CDR2 reads FQNEAQ. Combining the CDR3 with reference TRBV7-8 and TRBJ2-1 gives the whole variable domain GAGVSQSPRYKVAKRGQDVALRCDPISGHVSLFWYQQALGQGPEFLTYFQNEAQLDKSGLPSDRFFAERPEGSVSTLKIQRTQQEDSAVYLCASSLGRLAGGNEQFFGPGTRLTVL.

The chain links TRBV6-6 to TRBJ2-7; 8 bases agree with TRBD1. Germline values: CDR1 MNHNY, CDR2 SVGAGI (reference sequence). Trimming took 5 bases from V and 3 from J; bases not matched to a gene: 3. The CDR3 loop spans 13 amino acids. The CDR3 is CASSEDRVYEQYF. The CDR3 DNA sequence: TGTGCCAGCAGTGAGGACAGGGTCTACGAGCAGTACTTC.

The rearrangement joins TRBV13 to TRBJ2-7; the D gene is possibly TRBD1 (5 bases). Germline CDR1 PRHDT, CDR2 FYEKMQ (reference sequence). The CDR3 extends over 12 amino acids. The V end lost 1 base, the J end lost 6 bases, and 7 bases lay between the germline ends. CDR3 residues: CASSLVQGEQYF. The CDR3 region has the DNA TGTGCCAGCAGCTTAGTTCAGGGCGAGCAGTACTTC.

J is TRBJ2-2 and V is TRBV30; D remains unclear. The CDR3 runs 13 residues. Germline V CDR1 and CDR2: GTSNPN, SVGIG (reference sequence). Deletions cut 4 bases from V and 1 base from J, with 7 bases between. CDR3 sequence (DNA): TGTGCCTGGATTCCTGAGAACACCGGGGAGCTGTTTTTT. Protein: CAWIPENTGELFF.

About this clone: Other DNA sequences of this sample code for an identical CDR3. The chain is built from TRBV7-3 and TRBJ2-3, with D possibly being TRBD2 (6 bases). The V end lost 5 bases, the J end lost 0 bases, and 12 bases lay between the germline ends. This CDR3 has 15 residues. The germline V gene has CDR1 SGHTA and CDR2 FQGTGA. CDR3 region: CASSRLALSTDTQYF. CDR3 DNA: TGTGCCAGCAGCCGTCTAGCGCTGAGCACAGATACGCAGTATTTT.

This chain links TRBV4-2 with TRBJ2-3; possibly TRBD2 for D (5 bases). V lost 7 bases and J lost 1, with 12 bases in between. The CDR3 sequence is 14 residues long. The germline V gene has CDR1 LGHNA and CDR2 YNFKEQ. CDR3 region: CASTYEGGTDTQYF. CDR3 sequence (DNA): TGTGCCAGCACGTACGAGGGAGGCACAGATACGCAGTATTTT.

The V and J genes are TRBV19 and TRBJ2-1, with 7 positions matching TRBD1. This CDR3 spans 14 amino acids. J was trimmed by 3 bases and V by 6 bases; bases with no gene match: 5. Germline V gene data show CDR1 as LNHDA and CDR2 as SQIVND (reference sequence). The CDR3 bases are TGTGCCAGTAGACCGACAGGGATCTACAATGAGCAGTTCTTC. Its protein product is CASRPTGIYNEQFF.

This chain connects TRBV28 to TRBJ1-5; D not certain. CDR1 is MDHEN, CDR2 SYDVKM, per germline. The ends were cut back, 8 bases at V and 6 bases at J, with 5 bases in the middle. The CDR3 is 10 amino acids. In DNA, the CDR3 is TGTGCCAGCTCGGGTCAGCCCCAGCATTTT. Its translation: CASSGQPQHF.